A single sample is the source of the 11 T cell receptor beta chains below, sequenced in a study of cytomegalovirus exposure and HLA in healthy donors. Assay: immunoSEQ multiplex PCR; the TCRdb copy retains only in-frame clones and omits some. Of roughly 120,000 clones detected, roughly 90% appear once; the ten largest clones hold around 3.4%. Sequences were obtained from PBMCs. These receptors were collected from a man aged 25 to 40 in good health and CMV-seronegative.

The chain links TRBV7-6 to TRBJ2-3; the D gene is possibly TRBD2 (5 bases). CDR3 size: 15 residues. V gave up 5 bases and J gave up 0 bases, with 12 bases separating them. Germline CDR1 reads SGHVS; CDR2 reads FNYEAQ. CDR3 sequence: CASSRTGTSTDTQYF. The CDR3 coding sequence is TGTGCCAGCAGCCGGACGGGAACTAGCACAGATACGCAGTATTTT.

The gene calls are TRBV10-3 and TRBJ1-6; D not resolved. The ends were cut back, 2 bases at V and 8 bases at J, with 16 bases in the middle. CDR3 size: 16 residues. The germline V gene has CDR1 ENHRY and CDR2 SYGVKD. The CDR3: CAISEEWSRKHSPLHF. CDR3 bases: TGTGCCATCAGTGAGGAGTGGAGCCGCAAACATTCACCCCTCCACTTT.

The rearrangement uses TRBV28 and TRBJ2-7, with D possibly TRBD2 on 6 matching bases. CDR3 size: 15 residues. Germline values: CDR1 MDHEN, CDR2 SYDVKM. The germline V and J ends were trimmed by 3 bases and 2 bases, with 14 bases remaining between them. The CDR3 DNA is TGTGCCAGCAGTTTCAGCGGGCGCCGCACCTACGAGCAGTACTTC. Its translation: CASSFSGRRTYEQYF.

This chain joins TRBV6-6 and TRBJ1-2, with 8 bases lining up with TRBD1. CDR1 and CDR2 from the germline V gene are MNHNY and SVGAGI (reference sequence). CDR3 length: 12 amino acids. V lost 10 bases and J lost 7; bases outside the gene matches: 8. CDR3 region: CATGQGLGGYTF. CDR3 DNA sequence: TGTGCCACCGGACAGGGCTTGGGTGGCTACACCTTC.

The V call is TRBV9, the J call TRBJ2-3, with 14 nucleotides matching TRBD2. The ends lost 5 bases at V and 4 bases at J; junction bases unmatched: 6. Germline V gene sequence: CDR1 SGDLS, CDR2 YYNGEE. The length of the CDR3 is 16 residues. The CDR3 DNA follows: TGTGCCAGCAGTTCCCTGACTAGCGGGGGGGCAGATACGCAGTATTTT. Translating it yields CASSSLTSGGADTQYF.

The J gene is TRBJ1-4, the V gene TRBV2, with a weak D call TRBD1 (6 bases). CDR1 SNHLY and CDR2 FYNNEI come from the germline V gene. CDR3 length: 13 residues. Trimming cost V 6 bases and J 7 bases, with 12 bases left between them. The CDR3 is CASRDQGFEKLFF. The CDR3 DNA sequence: TGTGCCAGCAGAGACCAGGGGTTTGAAAAACTGTTTTTT.

This chain uses TRBV10-2 with TRBJ2-7; 7 nucleotides align to TRBD1. V shed 4 bases and J 5 bases; nucleotides not matched to a gene: 2. The CDR3 is 12 amino acids. CDR1 and CDR2 (germline): WSHSY, SAAADI. The CDR3 sequence: CASSGQGNEQYF. The CDR3 DNA sequence: TGCGCCAGCAGTGGACAGGGTAACGAGCAGTACTTC.

This clone was counted only a few times. The chain uses TRBV6-5 and TRBJ1-2; D uncertain. Per germline, CDR1 MNHEY and CDR2 SVGAGI. The CDR3 spans 10 residues. Trimming took 10 bases from V and 7 from J, leaving 10 bases between them. The CDR3 loop reads CATLRVGYTF. For the CDR3, the DNA is TGTGCCACTCTCCGGGTTGGCTACACCTTC.

The chain uses TRBV7-9 and TRBJ2-1; 10 positions match TRBD1. Losses at the gene ends were 5 bases for V and 3 bases for J; bases not matched to a gene: 7. This CDR3 region has 16 residues. From germline, CDR1 is SEHNR and CDR2 FQNEAQ (reference sequence). The CDR3 spells CASSLRRDRGYNEQFF. The DNA for the CDR3 is TGTGCCAGCAGCCTTAGACGGGACAGGGGCTACAATGAGCAGTTCTTC.

Worth noting for this clone: One end of the junction is discordant with germline, which a read error may explain. This sequence joins TRBV7-7 and TRBJ1-6, with D uncertain. The CDR3 length is 18 residues. CDR1 and CDR2 (germline): SSHAT, FNYEAQ (reference sequence). The CDR3 bases are TGTGCTAGCAGCTTAGAGCCCCCCGGGGTAAGCTATAATTCACCCCTCCACTTT. Protein product: CASSLEPPGVSYNSPLHF.

CDR3 in amino acids: CASSQGELGLYGYTF. CDR3 coding DNA: TGTGCCAGCAGCCAAGGGGAACTAGGCTTATATGGCTACACCTTC. The chain has TRBV4-2 and TRBJ1-2, with unresolved D. The V end lost 1 base, the J end lost 5 bases, and 14 bases lay between the germline ends. The CDR3 runs 15 residues. Germline assignment: CDR1 LGHNA and CDR2 YNFKEQ.